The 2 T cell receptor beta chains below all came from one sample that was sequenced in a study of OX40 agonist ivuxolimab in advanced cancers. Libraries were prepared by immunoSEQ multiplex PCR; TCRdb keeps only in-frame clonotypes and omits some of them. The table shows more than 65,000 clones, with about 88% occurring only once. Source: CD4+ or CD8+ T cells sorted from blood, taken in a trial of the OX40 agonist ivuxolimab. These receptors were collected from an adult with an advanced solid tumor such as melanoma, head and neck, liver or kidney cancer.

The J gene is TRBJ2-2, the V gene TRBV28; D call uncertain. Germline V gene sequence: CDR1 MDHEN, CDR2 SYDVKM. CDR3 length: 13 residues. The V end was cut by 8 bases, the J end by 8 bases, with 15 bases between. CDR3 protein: CASFPHSGGELFF. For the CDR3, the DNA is TGTGCCAGCTTCCCACACTCTGGGGGGGAGCTGTTTTTT. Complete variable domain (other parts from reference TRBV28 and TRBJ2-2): DVKVTQSSRYLVKRTGEKVFLECVQDMDHENMFWYRQDPGLGLRLIYFSYDVKMKEKGDIPEGYSVSREKKERFSLILESASTNQTSMYLCASFPHSGGELFFGEGSRLTVL.

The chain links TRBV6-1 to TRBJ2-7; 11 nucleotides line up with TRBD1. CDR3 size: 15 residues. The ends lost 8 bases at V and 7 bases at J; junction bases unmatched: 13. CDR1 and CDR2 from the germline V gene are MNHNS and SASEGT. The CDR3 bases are TGTGCCAGCTGGAAGAGGACAGGGGGCTCGGGAGAGCAGTACTTC. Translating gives CASWKRTGGSGEQYF.